This TCR beta chain was documented in a study of cytomegalovirus exposure and HLA in healthy donors. For this clone: The antigen is unknown.

Findings of the study overall: Only CMV serostatus was available as immune exposure information.

Amplification used 60 Vbeta primers and 13 Jbeta primers. Produced via immunoSEQ multiplex PCR; TCRdb's table is partial and in-frame only. In all, the sample yields tens of thousands of clones. Sequences were obtained from PBMCs. This clonotype was sampled from a man in his forties in good health and CMV-seronegative.

Here the CDR3 DNA reads TGTGCCAGCAGCTTTAACAGGCGTGAAGCTTTCTTT. Encoded protein: CASSFNRREAFF. This sequence joins TRBV5-4 and TRBJ1-1; possible D gene TRBD1, 5 bases. CDR1 and CDR2 from the germline V gene are SGHNT and YYREEE (reference sequence). Trimming took 2 bases from V and 7 from J, leaving 9 bases between them. The CDR3 contains 12 residues.